This T cell receptor beta chain is from a study of CD8+ T cells in alopecia areata (dated by TCRdb to 2016 to 2019). Turning to the overall study: The treated patients took part in an open-label pilot trial in which moderate-to-severe alopecia areata was treated with oral tofacitinib at 5 to 10 mg twice daily. On the human side, TCRbeta sequencing was run on scalp tissue and on sorted CD4+ and CD8+ peripheral blood T cells from healthy controls and from alopecia areata patients with either patchy or totalis/universalis disease. For the treated patients, the SALT score, which quantifies what percentage of scalp surface area is affected, served as the measure of disease severity. In both human patients and the C3H/HeJ mouse model, the study applied high-throughput TCRbeta sequencing to look at T cell clonal expansion in alopecia areata. Patients stayed on tofacitinib for 6 to 18 months and then had 6 months of follow-up off drug so that delayed response and recurrence could be assessed. RNA was obtained with the PAXgene miRNA kit for fixed scalp, the miRNeasy kit for PBMCs, and the RNeasy kit for mouse skin. Clonality in the scalp was compared among normal scalp (n=4), patchy alopecia areata scalp (n=8), and alopecia totalis/universalis scalp (n=8). immunoSEQ multiplex PCR using 35 Vbeta forward primers and 13 Jbeta reverse primers was used to amplify TCRbeta CDR3 regions. Biopsies were taken from tofacitinib-treated patients at baseline and at 4 and 24 weeks of treatment, and a later scalp biopsy was taken in several of the tofacitinib-treated patients. The paper's findings and limits, for the study overall: Compared with normal scalp, lesional scalp, particularly in alopecia totalis/universalis, had higher clonality and more expanded CD8+ clones, which suggests antigenic drive. Many expanded lesional clones were found to persist in scalp and blood during tofacitinib treatment, and relapse after treatment cessation may be partly explained by this persistence. Unlike mouse skin, which is dominated by gammadelta T cells, normal human skin has resident alphabeta T cells that are also sequenced, and this complicates analysis of the scalp TCR repertoire. Because the treated cohort was small and included a single nonresponder, larger studies are needed to assess links between baseline CD8+ expansion and response. With tofacitinib, both scalp clonality and the number of expanded CD8+ clones among the top 100 scalp clones went down significantly. Shared TCR sequences between patients were less evident than in mice, which may be partly attributable to HLA diversity in the patient population.

In the paper's terms, the treatment or condition label means: oral pan-JAK inhibitor, 5-10 mg twice daily. Peripheral blood and lesional scalp punch biopsies were obtained from patients with alopecia areata. After PBMCs were isolated by density centrifugation and stained for CD3, CD4 and CD8, a FACSAria was used to sort CD4+ and CD8+ T cells. CDR3 length: 14 amino acids, cysteine to phenylalanine. The DNA shown is the 42-base CDR3, in frame from base 1. Based on the germline V gene, the CDR1 and CDR2 sequences are ENHRY and SYGVKD. Trimming removed 10 bases from V and 4 bases from J; the gene matches leave 9 bases unexplained. The library was obtained by the immunoSEQ multiplex PCR assay. To provide template for TCR sequencing, every sample had RNA extracted and reverse transcribed into cDNA. First-strand cDNA was synthesized using SuperScript III with a 2:1 mix of oligo-dT and random hexamers. A synthetic immune receptor repertoire was used to assess amplification bias, and residual bias was removed computationally. In the source study's methods: Raw reads were preprocessed to remove errors, and CDR3 was defined according to IMGT conventions as the region from the conserved cysteine to phenylalanine. Clonality was calculated as 1 minus Shannon entropy normalized by log2 of the number of productive unique TCRs. Scalp TCRbeta sequences were cross-referenced with sorted blood CD4 and CD8 repertoires so that the CD4 or CD8 identity of scalp clones could be inferred. Entries here come from immuneACCESS through TCRdb and include only in-frame sequences with V and J called. Some clones fail to appear in such tables; in the studies checked, an unresolved V gene covers under half of the shortfall, and the cause of the remainder is unknown. That table is the source of V, J and clone size, and D and trimming were worked out from the DNA. Recorded for this sample are about 250,000 clones; 60% of them occurred a single time. The ten top clones hold 0.75% to 0.95% of the sample.

With regard to this clone: Its antigen is currently not known. No base qualities exist here, and no much larger clone lies one base off it.

The input for sequencing was CD4+ T cells sorted from blood, taken around week 54, from a patient treated with tofacitinib. The rearrangement joined TRBV10-3 to TRBJ2-2; 7 junctional bases match TRBD1. The clonotype comes from a human donor with alopecia areata. The nucleotides read TGTGCCACCTTCCGACAGGGTGGCACCGGGGAGCTGTTTTTT. Translated, this gives CATFRQGGTGELFF.